The 9 T cell receptor beta chains presented below share a single source sample, sequenced in a study of cytotoxic CD8 clonotypes in ibrutinib-treated CLL. TCRdb keeps only in-frame clones here, not all; method: immunoSEQ multiplex PCR. The sample has about 24,000 clones; roughly 71% are singletons. The sequencing used PBMCs, collected after 12 months of ibrutinib treatment. Every receptor here comes from a human donor with chronic lymphocytic leukemia.

The chain recombines TRBV2 with TRBJ1-2; 7 nucleotides match TRBD1. V shed 9 bases and J 8 bases; nucleotides not matched to a gene: 15. Germline CDR1 SNHLY, CDR2 FYNNEI. The CDR3 length is 14 residues. The CDR3 nucleotides are TGTGCCAGGACTCCGACAGGGAACCGAGGAGGCTACACCTTC. It specifies CARTPTGNRGGYTF.

This chain joins TRBV6-5 and TRBJ1-2, with 9 bases fitting TRBD1. V shed 6 bases, J shed 4 bases, and the junction held 3 bases outside the gene matches. The V gene's germline CDR1 is MNHEY and CDR2 SVGAGI. CDR3 length equals 13 residues. The CDR3 sequence: CASSWDRAYGYTF. CDR3 sequence (DNA): TGTGCCAGCAGCTGGGACAGGGCCTATGGCTACACCTTC.

The chain has TRBV2 and TRBJ1-4, with D perhaps TRBD1 (5 bases). Germline CDR1 reads SNHLY; CDR2 reads FYNNEI. V was clipped by 4 bases and J by 3 bases, with 18 bases between them. The CDR3 is made up of 17 amino acids. The CDR3 spells CASSVVFGGAANEKLFF. DNA of the CDR3: TGTGCCAGCAGTGTAGTATTTGGGGGTGCCGCTAATGAAAAACTGTTTTTT.

The V call is TRBV29-1, the J call TRBJ1-2; no clear D. CDR1 and CDR2 (germline): SQVTM, ANQGSEA. The CDR3 length is 14 residues. Trimming removed 0 bases from V and 7 bases from J, with 15 bases in between. The CDR3 loop is CSVEDPWRSGGYTF. The CDR3 bases are TGCAGCGTTGAAGATCCGTGGCGGTCGGGTGGCTACACCTTC.

This clone turned up a few times. DNA of the CDR3: TGTGCCAGCAGCTGGTACCCCGACGGGCAAACCCTCCACTTT. It yields the protein CASSWYPDGQTLHF. The chain is built from TRBV7-9 and TRBJ1-6; no firm D call. Germline-derived CDR1 and CDR2 are SEHNR and FQNEAQ (reference sequence). The germline V and J ends were trimmed by 4 bases and 14 bases, with 18 bases remaining between them. CDR3 length: 14 residues.

J is TRBJ1-2 and V is TRBV14; D perhaps matches TRBD1 (5 bases). Germline V gene lookup returns CDR1 SGHDN and CDR2 FVKESK. The V end was cut by 4 bases, the J end by 10 bases, with 19 bases between. The CDR3 has 14 residues. CDR3 in DNA: TGTGCCAGCAGCCGTTGGGGGGGGGTCTGGCACTACACCTTC. It specifies CASSRWGGVWHYTF. Full variable domain (rest looked up from reference TRBV14 and TRBJ1-2): EAGVTQFPSHSVIEKGQTVTLRCDPISGHDNLYWYRRVMGKEIKFLLHFVKESKQDESGMPNNRFLAERTGGTYSTLKVQPAELEDSGVYFCASSRWGGVWHYTFGSGTRLTVV.

This chain links TRBV7-9 with TRBJ1-6, with D tentatively TRBD1 (6 bases). Germline values: CDR1 SEHNR, CDR2 FQNEAQ (reference sequence). V dropped 1 base and J dropped 3 bases, with 13 bases sitting between them. This CDR3 has 17 amino acids. CDR3 nucleotide sequence: TGTGCCAGCAGCTTAGTGACAGGCACCCTCTATAATTCACCCCTCCACTTT. Its translation is CASSLVTGTLYNSPLHF.

The V call is TRBV29-1, the J call TRBJ1-2; tentative D call: TRBD1 (5 bases). The germline V gene has CDR1 SQVTM and CDR2 ANQGSEA. V was shortened by 4 bases and J by 6 bases, with 21 bases between the two germline ends. The CDR3 contains 15 residues. The CDR3 reads CSVGTVRQGGDGYTF. In DNA, the CDR3 is TGCAGCGTTGGAACCGTAAGGCAGGGTGGGGATGGCTACACCTTC.

The chain recombines TRBV28 with TRBJ2-1; 9 nucleotides match TRBD2. Germline V CDR1 and CDR2: MDHEN, SYDVKM. The CDR3 is 14 amino acids. J gave up 7 bases and V 7 bases, and 8 bases lay outside the gene matches. The DNA for the CDR3 is TGTGCCAGCAAAGAGGTAGCGGGGGAGAATGAGCAGTTCTTC. This translates into CASKEVAGENEQFF.